These 24 T cell receptor beta chains originate from one sample sequenced in a study of beta chain features in type 1 diabetes. General study findings and limits: For Type 1 diabetes patients, all four CD4+ subsets carried TCRB CDR3s that were moderately but significantly shorter.

No antigens are known for them. Of the isolated RNA, all was reverse transcribed, and so the sequenced material was expressed TCRB transcripts. The protocol was immunoSEQ multiplex PCR, while the TCRdb copy is restricted to in-frame clones and leaves out a portion. Of 600,000 to 700,000 clones listed, under 15% are singletons. The sequencing input was naive CD4+ T cells from blood. Receptors were obtained from a man aged 30 to 39 with type 1 diabetes.

This clone showed up just once. The chain joins TRBV2 to TRBJ2-5, with D uncertain. The CDR3 spans 13 residues. Germline CDR1 and CDR2: SNHLY and FYNNEI. Trimming cost V 4 bases and J 5 bases, with 11 bases left between them. This chain's CDR3 is CASSGQQVETQYF. Written as DNA, the CDR3 is TGTGCCAGCAGTGGGCAGCAGGTCGAGACCCAGTACTTC.

In this sample, this clone turned up once. This rearrangement joins TRBV6-5 to TRBJ2-5, with 7 bases lining up with TRBD1. Near its end, the DNA agrees better with TRBJ2-7, so the J call may be wrong. CDR1 and CDR2 from the germline V gene are MNHEY and SVGAGI. The CDR3 runs to 15 residues. This CDR3 is CASSQRTGSSYEQYF. The CDR3, as DNA: TGTGCCAGCAGCCAAAGGACAGGCAGCTCCTACGAGCAGTACTTC.

As for this clone: At one end the junction does not follow the germline gene, possibly because of a read error. The rearrangement links TRBV5-1 to TRBJ1-4; 7 nucleotides align to TRBD1. The CDR3 has 13 residues. CDR1 is SGHRS, CDR2 YFSETQ, per germline. CDR3 nucleotides: TGCGCCAGCAGTTTGGACAGGAATGAAGAACTGTTTTTT. Its protein product is CASSLDRNEELFF.

The chain recombines TRBV6-5 with TRBJ1-3; tentatively, D is TRBD1 (5 bases). V lost 5 bases, J lost 10 bases, and 18 bases lay in between. Looked up from germline, CDR1 is MNHEY and CDR2 is SVGAGI. CDR3 size: 14 residues. In DNA, the CDR3 is TGTGCCAGCAGTCCCCCCGGGACCTTTAGAACCATATATTTT. Encoded protein: CASSPPGTFRTIYF.

The DNA for the CDR3 is TGCGCCAGCAGCCAAGACCTCGTAGGGGCCGGGGCCAACGTCCTGACTTTC. Its protein is CASSQDLVGAGANVLTF. This sequence joins TRBV4-3 and TRBJ2-6, with a weak D call TRBD1 (5 bases). This CDR3 has 17 amino acids. Between the trimmed V and J ends, which lost 0 bases and 4 bases, there was a span of 13 bases. CDR1 and CDR2 (germline): LGHNA, YSLEER.

The chain uses TRBV28 and TRBJ1-2; D not resolved. This CDR3 region has 13 residues. Trimming took off 7 bases at V and 1 base at J, with 10 bases between the two ends. Germline CDR1 MDHEN, CDR2 SYDVKM. CDR3 DNA sequence: TGTGCCAGCATGGAGGGAAGTAACTATGGCTACACCTTC. Its translation: CASMEGSNYGYTF.

This clone showed up just a few times. The CDR3 reads CASSQMGGDGEKLFF. The CDR3 DNA follows: TGCGCCAGCAGCCAAATGGGTGGGGATGGGGAAAAACTGTTTTTT. The chain recombines TRBV4-3 with TRBJ1-4; D unclear. Germline V gene sequence: CDR1 LGHNA, CDR2 YSLEER. This CDR3 is built from 15 residues. Trimming cost V 2 bases and J 8 bases, with 15 bases left between them.

The CDR3 here is CASSQPTGHYGYTF. CDR3 sequence (DNA): TGCGCCAGCAGCCAGCCCACAGGGCACTATGGCTACACCTTC. The genes are TRBV4-1 and TRBJ1-2, with D possibly being TRBD1 (6 bases). The CDR3 is 14 amino acids. The germline CDR1 and CDR2 sequences are MGHRA and YSYEKL. Trimming removed 3 bases at V and 3 bases at J, with 11 bases between.

This clone was seen only a few times. The rearrangement uses TRBV4-2 and TRBJ2-6, with 9 bases fitting TRBD1. The CDR3 spans 19 residues. Germline V gene lookup returns CDR1 LGHNA and CDR2 YNFKEQ. V shed 3 bases, J shed 0 bases, and the junction held 9 bases outside the gene matches. The CDR3 loop reads CASSHSLGQGVSGANVLTF. The CDR3 DNA follows: TGTGCCAGCAGCCATTCATTGGGACAGGGTGTCTCTGGGGCCAACGTCCTGACTTTC.

J is TRBJ2-2 and V is TRBV19; possibly TRBD2 for D (7 bases). This CDR3 is built from 15 residues. Germline values: CDR1 LNHDA, CDR2 SQIVND (reference sequence). V was shortened by 3 bases and J by 4 bases, with 12 bases between the two germline ends. CDR3 coding DNA: TGTGCCAGTAGTATGGCGGGGGCGGGCACCGGGGAGCTGTTTTTT. Its translation: CASSMAGAGTGELFF.

This clone showed up just a few times. V is TRBV5-4 and J is TRBJ2-3; 9 nucleotides line up with TRBD2. CDR1 and CDR2 from the germline V gene are SGHNT and YYREEE (reference sequence). V was pared by 4 bases and J by 7 bases, with 10 bases of the junction left unmatched. The CDR3 totals 15 residues. The CDR3 loop is CASSPRTSAVYTQYF. The DNA for the CDR3 is TGTGCCAGCAGCCCGAGGACTAGCGCAGTTTATACGCAGTATTTT.

The sample holds a few counts of this clone. The V call is TRBV20-1, the J call TRBJ1-1; D not resolved. V shed 6 bases and J shed 2 bases, with 7 bases lying between them. Per the germline V gene, CDR1 is DFQATT and CDR2 is SNEGSKA (reference sequence). The CDR3 is 11 amino acids. The CDR3 spells CSAHINTEAFF. DNA for the CDR3: TGCAGTGCACACATTAACACTGAAGCTTTCTTT.

This clone has a handful of counts. The J gene is TRBJ2-2, the V gene TRBV19; D might be TRBD2 (5 bases). Germline values: CDR1 LNHDA, CDR2 SQIVND (reference sequence). V was cut by 11 bases and J by 6 bases, with 13 bases left in between. There are 12 residues in the CDR3. The DNA of the CDR3 is TGTGCCGGAGGCACAAGGCCCGGGGAGCTGTTTTTT. It is translated as CAGGTRPGELFF.

The chain couples TRBV7-9 to TRBJ2-2; D might be TRBD1 (6 bases). Germline V gene data show CDR1 as SEHNR and CDR2 as FQNEAQ (reference sequence). The CDR3 is 17 amino acids. Trimming removed 5 bases from V and 2 bases from J, with 18 bases in between. Here the CDR3 reads CASSQPPDSLNTGELFF. CDR3 DNA: TGTGCCAGCAGCCAACCCCCGGACAGTCTCAACACCGGGGAGCTGTTTTTT.

This rearrangement joins TRBV5-1 to TRBJ2-2; 9 bases line up with TRBD1. V shed 1 base and J 5 bases; nucleotides not matched to a gene: 3. Germline V lookup: CDR1 SGHRS, CDR2 YFSETQ. The CDR3 has 15 residues. CDR3 amino acids: CASSLQQGATGELFF. The CDR3 DNA reads as TGCGCCAGCAGCTTGCAACAGGGGGCGACCGGGGAGCTGTTTTTT.

The chain uses TRBV2 and TRBJ2-5; D not certain. The V end lost 6 bases, the J end lost 0 bases, and 11 bases lay between the germline ends. The CDR3 totals 14 residues. Germline CDR1 reads SNHLY; CDR2 reads FYNNEI. CDR3 protein: CASRALPDQETQYF. CDR3 sequence (DNA): TGTGCCAGCAGGGCACTCCCGGACCAAGAGACCCAGTACTTC.

J is TRBJ2-3 and V is TRBV27, with D maybe TRBD1 (7 bases). Trimming took 5 bases from V and 1 from J, leaving 25 bases between them. In germline, CDR1 is MNHEY, CDR2 SMNVEV (reference sequence). The CDR3 runs to 19 residues. CDR3 sequence reads: CASSPRHPSRGAGTDTQYF. CDR3 nucleotides: TGTGCCAGCAGTCCGAGACACCCCAGCAGGGGGGCCGGCACAGATACGCAGTATTTT.

The sample holds a few counts of this clone. This chain links TRBV28 with TRBJ2-3; unclear D gene. The length of the CDR3 is 14 residues. Germline V gene data show CDR1 as MDHEN and CDR2 as SYDVKM. Trimming took off 6 bases at V and 7 bases at J, with 17 bases between the two ends. As DNA, the CDR3 is TGTGCCAGCAGATGGGATCACACGACCCATACGCAGTATTTT. Residues: CASRWDHTTHTQYF.

The chain joins TRBV5-6 to TRBJ2-6; D unclear. The CDR3 is 12 residues long. Per germline, CDR1 SGHDT and CDR2 YYEEEE. The V gene lost 9 bases and the J gene lost 2 bases, with 6 bases spanning the gap. CDR3 nucleotides: TGTGCCACCTCACCTGGGGCCAACGTCCTGACTTTC. Its protein is CATSPGANVLTF.

CDR3 region: CASSESSGGDTQYF. CDR3 coding DNA: TGTGCCAGCAGTGAGAGTAGCGGGGGAGATACGCAGTATTTT. This rearrangement joins TRBV2 to TRBJ2-3; 9 bases match TRBD2. V lost 3 bases, J lost 5 bases, and 3 bases stayed unmatched. Looked up from germline, CDR1 is SNHLY and CDR2 is FYNNEI. This CDR3 has 14 amino acids.

The chain is built from TRBV7-2 and TRBJ1-5, with D unresolved. Per germline, CDR1 SGHTA and CDR2 FQGNSA. The length of the CDR3 is 16 residues. Deletions cut 1 base from V and 2 bases from J, with 12 bases between. The CDR3 loop is CASSLGLGSGNQPQHF. CDR3 DNA sequence: TGTGCCAGCAGCTTAGGTTTAGGCTCGGGCAATCAGCCCCAGCATTTT.

V usage is TRBV29-1 and J usage is TRBJ2-2; TRBD1 agrees at 7 bases. V was pared by 4 bases and J by 5 bases, with 7 bases of the junction left unmatched. Per germline, CDR1 SQVTM and CDR2 ANQGSEA. The CDR3 is 14 residues long. DNA for the CDR3: TGCAGCGTTGCGTCTGAGGGACAGACCGGGGAGCTGTTTTTT. It specifies CSVASEGQTGELFF.

The CDR3 DNA reads as TGTGCCAGCAAGGGACAGGGATTCGCTAATGAAAAACTGTTTTTT. It is translated as CASKGQGFANEKLFF. The V call is TRBV2, the J call TRBJ1-4; TRBD1 aligns across 9 bases. The V segment lost 7 bases and the J segment 3 bases; nucleotides outside the gene matches: 6. Germline CDR1 is SNHLY and CDR2 is FYNNEI. The CDR3 runs to 15 residues.

This clone was detected a few times. Different DNA sequences within this sample yield the same CDR3. The genes are TRBV5-1 and TRBJ1-1; D perhaps matches TRBD1 (5 bases). The CDR3 extends over 12 amino acids. CDR1 and CDR2 from the germline V gene are SGHRS and YFSETQ. Trimming shortened V by 0 bases and J by 8 bases, and 8 bases separated the two germline ends. DNA of the CDR3: TGCGCCAGCAGCTTGGATCGGGGGGAAGCTTTCTTT. Translating it yields CASSLDRGEAFF.